A single TCR beta chain is shown here with its context. At one end, the junction sequence differs from germline, possibly due to a read error. This specimen comes from a study of cytomegalovirus exposure and HLA in healthy donors. The PCR was carried out with 60 Vbeta primers and 13 Jbeta primers. Data came from immunoSEQ multiplex PCR; TCRdb stores just in-frame clones and leaves some out. The sample shows 100,000 or so clones, under 80% of them seen only once. The CDR3 is 13 amino acids. CDR1 is SGDLS, CDR2 YYNGEE, per germline. The source is a woman aged 45 to 65 in good health and CMV-seropositive. The chain recombines TRBV9 with TRBJ1-2; 10 bases match TRBD1. The specimen was PBMCs. CDR3 residues: CASSGSGTGATAF. The CDR3 nucleotides are TGTGCCAGCAGCGGGTCCGGGACAGGGGCTACCGCCTTC.